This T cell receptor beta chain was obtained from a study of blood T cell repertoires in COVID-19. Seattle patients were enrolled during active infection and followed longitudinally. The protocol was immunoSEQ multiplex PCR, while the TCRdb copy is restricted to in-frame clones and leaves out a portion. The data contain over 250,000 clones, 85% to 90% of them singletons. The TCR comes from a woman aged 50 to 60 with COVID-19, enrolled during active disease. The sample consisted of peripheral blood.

The CDR3 sequence: CASSSDRGSGYEQYF. The CDR3 DNA reads as TGTGCCAGCAGCTCGGACAGGGGATCCGGCTACGAGCAGTACTTC. V and J are TRBV7-2 and TRBJ2-7; 9 positions agree with TRBD1. Germline V gene data show CDR1 as SGHTA and CDR2 as FQGNSA. The CDR3 covers 15 residues. The V and J ends lost 4 bases and 3 bases, in that order; junction bases with no gene match: 7.